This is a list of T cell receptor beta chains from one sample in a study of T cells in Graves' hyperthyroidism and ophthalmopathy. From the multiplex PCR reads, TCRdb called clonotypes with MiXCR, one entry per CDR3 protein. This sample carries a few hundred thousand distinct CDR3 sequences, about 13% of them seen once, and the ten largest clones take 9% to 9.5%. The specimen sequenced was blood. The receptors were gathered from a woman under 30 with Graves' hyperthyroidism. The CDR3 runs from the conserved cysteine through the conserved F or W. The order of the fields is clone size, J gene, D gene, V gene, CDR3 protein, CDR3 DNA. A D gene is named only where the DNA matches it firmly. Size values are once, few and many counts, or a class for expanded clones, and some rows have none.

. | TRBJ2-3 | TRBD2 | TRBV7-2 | CASSRTSGNPTDTQYF | TGTGCCAGCAGCCGGACTAGCGGGAACCCCACAGATACGCAGTATTTT
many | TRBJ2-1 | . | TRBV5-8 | CASSLPPGLYNEQFF | TGTGCCAGCAGCTTGCCACCCGGGCTCTACAATGAGCAGTTCTTC
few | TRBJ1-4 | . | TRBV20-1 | CSGVTNEKLFF | TGCAGTGGGGTCACTAATGAAAAACTGTTTTTT
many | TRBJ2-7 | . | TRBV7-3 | CASSPEASGTGEQYF | TGTGCCAGCAGCCCGGAGGCTAGCGGGACAGGCGAGCAGTACTTC
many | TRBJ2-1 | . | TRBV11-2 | CASSFAGAATYNEQFF | TGTGCCAGCAGCTTTGCAGGGGCGGCGACCTACAATGAGCAGTTCTTC
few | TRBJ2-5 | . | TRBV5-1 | CASSWSETQYF | TGCGCCAGCAGCTGGAGCGAGACCCAGTACTTC
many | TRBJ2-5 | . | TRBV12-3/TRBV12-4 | CASKTDGELTQYF | TGTGCCAGCAAAACGGACGGCGAGCTTACCCAGTACTTC
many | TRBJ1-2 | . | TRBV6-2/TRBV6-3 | CASSTAGGIGYGYTF | TGTGCCAGCAGTACGGCAGGTGGAATCGGTTATGGCTACACCTTC
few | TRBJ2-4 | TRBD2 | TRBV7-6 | CASSLGGREALAKNIQYF | TGTGCCAGCAGCCTGGGGGGACGGGAGGCCCTAGCCAAAAACATTCAGTACTTC
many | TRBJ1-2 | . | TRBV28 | CATSKGESYGYTF | TGTGCCACGAGCAAGGGGGAATCGTATGGCTACACCTTC
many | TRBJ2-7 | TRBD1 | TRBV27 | CASSFGAGGEQYF | TGTGCCAGCAGTTTTGGCGCAGGGGGCGAGCAGTACTTC
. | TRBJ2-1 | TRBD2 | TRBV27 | CASSLAGGPHPYNEQFF | TGTGCCAGCAGTTTAGCGGGGGGGCCTCATCCCTACAATGAGCAGTTCTTC
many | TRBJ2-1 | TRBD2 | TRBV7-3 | CASSWGGGHNEQFF | TGTGCCAGCAGCTGGGGGGGGGGTCACAATGAGCAGTTCTTC
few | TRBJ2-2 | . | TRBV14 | CASSQGPGSNTGELFF | TGTGCCAGCAGCCAAGGGCCCGGGTCCAACACCGGGGAGCTGTTTTTT
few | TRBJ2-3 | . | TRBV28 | CASSRRDGGDTQYF | TGTGCCAGCAGCCGCAGGGATGGAGGGGATACGCAGTATTTT
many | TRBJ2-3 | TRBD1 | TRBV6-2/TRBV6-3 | CASSSDRGQADTQYF | TGTGCCAGCAGCTCCGACAGGGGACAGGCAGATACGCAGTATTTT
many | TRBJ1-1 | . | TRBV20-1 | CSAPGGVYDTEAFF | TGCAGTGCCCCGGGGGGCGTATATGACACTGAAGCTTTCTTT
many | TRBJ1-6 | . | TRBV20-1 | CSALRVGDNSPLHF | TGCAGTGCTTTACGGGTGGGTGATAATTCACCCCTCCACTTT
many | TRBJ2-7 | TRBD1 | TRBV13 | CASSEPGGPQPYEQYF | TGTGCCAGCAGCGAACCAGGGGGCCCTCAACCCTACGAGCAGTACTTC
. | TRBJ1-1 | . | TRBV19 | CASSIIYQVLNTEAFF | TGTGCCAGTAGTATCATCTATCAGGTACTGAACACTGAAGCTTTCTTT
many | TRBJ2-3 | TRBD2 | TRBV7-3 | CASSSGLAGHTDTQYF | TGTGCCAGCAGCTCGGGACTAGCGGGACACACAGATACGCAGTATTTT
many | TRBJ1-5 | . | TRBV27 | CASSIAGYQPQHF | TGTGCCAGCAGCATCGCAGGGTACCAGCCCCAGCATTTT
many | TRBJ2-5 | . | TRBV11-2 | CASSPPLQGMGETQYF | TGTGCCAGCAGCCCACCTTTACAGGGAATGGGAGAGACCCAGTACTTC
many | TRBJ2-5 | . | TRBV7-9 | CASSFPGQIETQYF | TGTGCCAGCAGCTTCCCGGGCCAAATAGAGACCCAGTACTTC
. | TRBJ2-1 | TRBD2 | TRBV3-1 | CASSQGTSGGDEQFF | TGTGCCAGCAGCCAAGGGACTAGCGGGGGGGATGAGCAGTTCTTC
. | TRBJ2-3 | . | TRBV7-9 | CASSLVGTQDTQYF | TGTGCCAGCAGCTTAGTCGGGACCCAAGATACGCAGTATTTT
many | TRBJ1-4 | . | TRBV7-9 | CASSYVQQEGEKLFF | TGTGCCAGCAGCTATGTACAGCAAGAGGGTGAAAAACTGTTTTTT
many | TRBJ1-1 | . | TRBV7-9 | CAGGGGGTEAFF | TGTGCCGGCGGAGGGGGGGGCACTGAAGCTTTCTTT
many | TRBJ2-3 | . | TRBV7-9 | CASSRPPGWTRTASTDTQYF | TGTGCCAGCAGCCGCCCCCCAGGGTGGACGCGAACCGCGAGCACAGATACGCAGTATTTT
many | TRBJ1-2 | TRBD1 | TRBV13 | CASSSSDRVNGYTF | TGTGCCAGCAGCTCCTCGGACAGGGTCAATGGCTACACCTTC
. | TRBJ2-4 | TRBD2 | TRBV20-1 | CSARPGGWIQYF | TGCAGTGCAAGACCGGGGGGATGGATTCAGTACTTC
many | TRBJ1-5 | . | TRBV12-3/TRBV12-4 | CASSLSAMGPQHF | TGTGCCAGCAGTTTGTCCGCTATGGGGCCCCAGCATTTT
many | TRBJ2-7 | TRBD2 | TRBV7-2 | CASSRTGLATDEQYF | TGTGCCAGCAGCCGGACCGGACTAGCAACGGACGAGCAGTACTTC
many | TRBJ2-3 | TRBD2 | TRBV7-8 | CASSFSGTSGTTDTQYF | TGTGCCAGCAGCTTCTCCGGGACTAGCGGGACCACAGATACGCAGTATTTT
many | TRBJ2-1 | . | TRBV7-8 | CASSGLSYNEQFF | TGTGCCAGCAGCGGTCTGTCCTACAATGAGCAGTTCTTC
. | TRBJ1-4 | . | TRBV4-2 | CASSQDAAVGGEKLFF | TGTGCCAGCAGCCAAGATGCGGCCGTCGGCGGTGAAAAACTGTTTTTT
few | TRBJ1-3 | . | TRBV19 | CASMRSNGNTIYF | TGTGCCAGTATGCGGAGCAATGGAAACACCATATATTTT
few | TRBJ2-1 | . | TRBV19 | CASSIALNEQFF | TGTGCCAGTAGTATAGCACTAAATGAGCAGTTCTTC
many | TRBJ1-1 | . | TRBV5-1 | CASSLEGRIMTEAFF | TGCGCCAGCAGCTTGGAAGGACGGATAATGACTGAAGCTTTCTTT
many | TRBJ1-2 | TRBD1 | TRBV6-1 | CASRGDRYRGNYGYTF | TGTGCCAGCAGGGGGGATAGATACAGGGGTAACTATGGCTACACCTTC
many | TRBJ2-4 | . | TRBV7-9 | CASSWRGEAKNIQYF | TGTGCCAGCAGCTGGCGTGGGGAAGCCAAAAACATTCAGTACTTC
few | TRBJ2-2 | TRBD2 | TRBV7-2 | CASSLPSGVITGELFF | TGTGCCAGCAGCTTGCCTAGCGGGGTAATCACCGGGGAGCTGTTTTTT
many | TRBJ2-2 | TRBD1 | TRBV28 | CASSFRPTGEAGELFF | TGTGCCAGCAGTTTCCGCCCGACAGGGGAGGCCGGGGAGCTGTTTTTT
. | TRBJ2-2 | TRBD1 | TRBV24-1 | CATTGQGNTGELFF | TGTGCCACTACGGGACAGGGGAACACCGGGGAGCTGTTTTTT
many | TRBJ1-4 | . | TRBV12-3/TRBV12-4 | CASSLQEGEKLFF | TGTGCCAGCAGTTTACAAGAGGGGGAAAAACTGTTTTTT
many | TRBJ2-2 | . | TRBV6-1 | CASSYWRSANTGELFF | TGTGCCAGCAGTTATTGGAGGTCCGCGAACACCGGGGAGCTGTTTTTT